Listed below are T cell receptor beta chains from one sample, sequenced in a study of shared clonotypes between healthy human individuals. Method: immunoSEQ multiplex PCR; TCRdb's copy keeps in-frame clones and lacks some. This sample has a few million clones, with 85% to 95% found just once. The sample taken for sequencing was naive CD4+ T cells from PBMCs. Receptors were obtained from a man aged 18 to 30 in good health. Some clones in this sample may be carry-over from other donors' samples. Both conserved end residues are part of each CDR3. D genes are given only for firm matches. Size is stated for part of the rows, as once, few or many counts, or as a class when the clone is expanded.

cdr3_nt cdr3_aa j_call d_call v_call clone_size
TGTGCCTGGAGTGTAAGTCTCAACATCGGGGAGCTGTTTTTT CAWSVSLNIGELFF TRBJ2-2 . TRBV30 .
TGTGCCAGTAGTATGAGGCGGGAGTATTACAATGAGCAGTTCTTC CASSMRREYYNEQFF TRBJ2-1 TRBD2 TRBV19 .
TGCGCCAGCAGCTTGTCTGGGACGACCAGCTACGAGCAGTACTTC CASSLSGTTSYEQYF TRBJ2-7 . TRBV5-1 .
TGTGCCAGCAGCAACCCTCTTTTACTAGCGGGAGGGTACAATGAGCAGTTCTTC CASSNPLLLAGGYNEQFF TRBJ2-1 TRBD2 TRBV7-2 .
TGTGCCAGCAGTCTTAGCGGGGCTAGCACAGATACGCAGTATTTT CASSLSGASTDTQYF TRBJ2-3 TRBD2 TRBV28 once
TGTGCCAGCAGTTACTCCCTAGCGGAAACCCAAGAGACCCAGTACTTC CASSYSLAETQETQYF TRBJ2-5 TRBD2 TRBV6-5 .
TGCGCCAGCAGCCAAGATCGTCAGGGATCAGGAGGCTACACCTTC CASSQDRQGSGGYTF TRBJ1-2 . TRBV4-1 .
TGTGCCTGGAGTGACGAGGGGCAAGGGTCCTACGAGCAGTACTTC CAWSDEGQGSYEQYF TRBJ2-7 . TRBV30 once
TGTGCCAGCAGCGCGAAAGGGGGCGCCAACTATGGCTACACCTTC CASSAKGGANYGYTF TRBJ1-2 TRBD1 TRBV9 .
TGCGCCAGCAGCTTGACGGAGCAGAACACCGGGGAGCTGTTTTTT CASSLTEQNTGELFF TRBJ2-2 . TRBV5-1 .
TGTGCCAGCAGCGAAGGACAGTATGGCTACACCTTC CASSEGQYGYTF TRBJ1-2 . TRBV14 .
TGTGCCAGCAGGGGACAGGGTGGAGGCACTGAAGCTTTCTTT CASRGQGGGTEAFF TRBJ1-1 TRBD1 TRBV2 .
TGTGCCAGCAGCTTAGTTGGTGGGAGGGCTGGGGCCAACGTCCTGACTTTC CASSLVGGRAGANVLTF TRBJ2-6 TRBD2 TRBV7-6 .
TGTGCCATCAGTGACCCGTTGCGGGGCATGAACACTGAAGCTTTCTTT CAISDPLRGMNTEAFF TRBJ1-1 . TRBV10-3 .
TGTGCCAGCACCCGGATTACAGGGGACGGGGCCAAAAACATTCAGTACTTC CASTRITGDGAKNIQYF TRBJ2-4 TRBD1 TRBV27 .
TGTGCCAGCAGCTTAGAGGGACGAGGGGAGCTGTTTTTT CASSLEGRGELFF TRBJ2-2 . TRBV7-9 .
TGTGCCAGCAGCCCTAGGACAGGGTGGGATACGCAGTATTTT CASSPRTGWDTQYF TRBJ2-3 TRBD1 TRBV7-9 .
TGTGCCATCAGTGGGTCGGGCACTGAAGCTTTCTTT CAISGSGTEAFF TRBJ1-1 . TRBV10-3 .
TGTGCCAGCAGCCCACCCGCAGGGCGAAAGACCTACGAGCAGTACTTC CASSPPAGRKTYEQYF TRBJ2-7 . TRBV28 once
TGTGCCATCCGGGCCGGGGCCAACGTCCTGACTTTC CAIRAGANVLTF TRBJ2-6 . TRBV28 .
TGTGCCAGCAGTGGCGGAGGGCCCTACAATGAGCAGTTCTTC CASSGGGPYNEQFF TRBJ2-1 . TRBV19 .
TGTGCCAGCAAGGACGGGGTGATGCGGGAGCAGTACTTC CASKDGVMREQYF TRBJ2-7 . TRBV6-6 .
TGTGCCAGCACCCCCCGGCGCGGCTATGGCTACACCTTC CASTPRRGYGYTF TRBJ1-2 . TRBV27 .
TGCGCCAGCAGCCAAGAAGGACTTGTTAAGCAGTTCTTC CASSQEGLVKQFF TRBJ2-1 . TRBV4-1 .
TGTGCCAGCAGCCGGGACAGGGTAACAGATACGCAGTATTTT CASSRDRVTDTQYF TRBJ2-3 TRBD1 TRBV7-9 .
TGTGCCAGCAGCCAAGGGACGGGTGGAGGGGCCAACGTCCTGACTTTC CASSQGTGGGANVLTF TRBJ2-6 . TRBV14 .
TGTGCCAGCAGGGACAGGTTCAGCTCCTACGAGCAGTACTTC CASRDRFSSYEQYF TRBJ2-7 TRBD1 TRBV6-1 .
TGTGCCAGCAGCTCAGGGACAGGGGCCAACACTGAAGCTTTCTTT CASSSGTGANTEAFF TRBJ1-1 TRBD1 TRBV7-3 .
TGCGCCAGCAGCCCGGGGACAGTGAACACTGAAGCTTTCTTT CASSPGTVNTEAFF TRBJ1-1 TRBD1 TRBV5-1 once
TGTGCCAGCAGCTTAGAAGGCAGGCTGAGAAACACTGAAGCTTTCTTT CASSLEGRLRNTEAFF TRBJ1-1 . TRBV7-2 .
TGTGCCAGCAGCCTCCCGCCAGTAGTCCCCACTGAAGCTTTCTTT CASSLPPVVPTEAFF TRBJ1-1 . TRBV7-9 .
TGTGCCAGCTCTCTCCCCGTGATGGCAGATACGCAGTATTTT CASSLPVMADTQYF TRBJ2-3 . TRBV18 .
TGTGCCAGCAGTTTACTCCAGGGGGCCACAGATACGCAGTATTTT CASSLLQGATDTQYF TRBJ2-3 TRBD1 TRBV28 .
TGTGCCAGCAGCGTAGAAGACTACTCCTACGAGCAGTACTTC CASSVEDYSYEQYF TRBJ2-7 . TRBV9 .
TGTGCCAGCAAAGTGCTAGCGGGAGGGCCGGGTGGAGGACAGTACTTC CASKVLAGGPGGGQYF TRBJ2-7 TRBD2 TRBV28 .
TGTGCCTGGTCGGACTCCTCCTACAATGAGCAGTTCTTC CAWSDSSYNEQFF TRBJ2-1 . TRBV30 .
TGTGCCAGCAGCGGGCCGGGGACAGCTCCCTACGAGCAGTACTTC CASSGPGTAPYEQYF TRBJ2-7 TRBD1 TRBV9 once
TGTGCCAGCAGCTTACTAACAGGGGCTGGCACTGAAGCTTTCTTT CASSLLTGAGTEAFF TRBJ1-1 TRBD1 TRBV7-6 .
TGTGCCAGTTGTCTAGCGGGAGGATTGGACACCGGGGAGCTGTTTTTT CASCLAGGLDTGELFF TRBJ2-2 TRBD2 TRBV19 .
TGTGCCAGCAGCTCCTCAAGAGGCTACACCTTC CASSSSRGYTF TRBJ1-2 . TRBV7-2 .
TGTGCCAGCAGCACCCGGACGGGCGAGCAGTACTTC CASSTRTGEQYF TRBJ2-7 . TRBV21-1 .
TGTGCCAGCAGTTTTTGGGGAGGCCGAAAGAACACCGGGGAGCTGTTTTTT CASSFWGGRKNTGELFF TRBJ2-2 . TRBV28 .
TGTGCCAGCAGTGAAGTTCTCCCAGTCCTTGTTGGGGGTCAGCCCCAGCATTTT CASSEVLPVLVGGQPQHF TRBJ1-5 . TRBV6-1 .
TGCGCCAGCAGCCAAGAGGGGACTAGCGGGAGGGCTGACGAGCAGTACTTC CASSQEGTSGRADEQYF TRBJ2-7 TRBD2 TRBV4-1 .
TGTGCCAGCAGCCGCGGAGTATACGAGGGGGGCACTGAAGCTTTCTTT CASSRGVYEGGTEAFF TRBJ1-1 . TRBV4-2 .
TGTGCCAGCAGCTTAAGGGGGGGGAGCACAGATACGCAGTATTTT CASSLRGGSTDTQYF TRBJ2-3 . TRBV7-6 .
TGTGCCAGCAGCTCGAGGACGGGGGAGGAACTGTTTTTT CASSSRTGEELFF TRBJ1-4 . TRBV7-9 .
TGTGCCAGCAGTGAAACAGCTAATCAGCCCCAGCATTTT CASSETANQPQHF TRBJ1-5 . TRBV6-1 few
TGTGCCAGCAGCTTAGTTAGAGACTCCCACAATGAGCAGTTCTTC CASSLVRDSHNEQFF TRBJ2-1 . TRBV11-2 .
TGTGCCAGCAGCTTAGAGGGATATACCTACAATGAGCAGTTCTTC CASSLEGYTYNEQFF TRBJ2-1 . TRBV5-6 once
TGTGCCAGCAGCACATCCCCCTGGACAGGCCTAAGCGGCTATGGCTACACCTTC CASSTSPWTGLSGYGYTF TRBJ1-2 TRBD1 TRBV7-8 .
TGTGCCAGCAGCTCTAGCGGGAGGTACACCGGGGAGCTGTTTTTT CASSSSGRYTGELFF TRBJ2-2 TRBD2 TRBV5-4 .
TGTGCCAGCAGGGAACATGGGGGGGACCCCTCTGGGGCCAACGTCCTGACTTTC CASREHGGDPSGANVLTF TRBJ2-6 TRBD2 TRBV6-1 once
TGTGCCAGCAGCCAGGAGAATACCCTCTCCTACGAGCAGTACTTC CASSQENTLSYEQYF TRBJ2-7 . TRBV14 .
TGTGCCAGCAGCTTAAATGCGGGGAGCACAGATACGCAGTATTTT CASSLNAGSTDTQYF TRBJ2-3 . TRBV7-3 .
TGTGCCAGCAGCGTAGAGGTCACGGCTACTGAAGCTTTCTTT CASSVEVTATEAFF TRBJ1-1 . TRBV9 .
TGCGCCAGCAGCTTGGGGGCGGGTCCCCCCACAGATACGCAGTATTTT CASSLGAGPPTDTQYF TRBJ2-3 . TRBV5-1 .
TGCGCCAGCAGCGTGGACAGTTTCAATCAGCCCCAGCATTTT CASSVDSFNQPQHF TRBJ1-5 . TRBV5-1 .
TGTGCCAGCAGAACAGGGCACCAGCCCCAGCATTTT CASRTGHQPQHF TRBJ1-5 . TRBV6-5 .